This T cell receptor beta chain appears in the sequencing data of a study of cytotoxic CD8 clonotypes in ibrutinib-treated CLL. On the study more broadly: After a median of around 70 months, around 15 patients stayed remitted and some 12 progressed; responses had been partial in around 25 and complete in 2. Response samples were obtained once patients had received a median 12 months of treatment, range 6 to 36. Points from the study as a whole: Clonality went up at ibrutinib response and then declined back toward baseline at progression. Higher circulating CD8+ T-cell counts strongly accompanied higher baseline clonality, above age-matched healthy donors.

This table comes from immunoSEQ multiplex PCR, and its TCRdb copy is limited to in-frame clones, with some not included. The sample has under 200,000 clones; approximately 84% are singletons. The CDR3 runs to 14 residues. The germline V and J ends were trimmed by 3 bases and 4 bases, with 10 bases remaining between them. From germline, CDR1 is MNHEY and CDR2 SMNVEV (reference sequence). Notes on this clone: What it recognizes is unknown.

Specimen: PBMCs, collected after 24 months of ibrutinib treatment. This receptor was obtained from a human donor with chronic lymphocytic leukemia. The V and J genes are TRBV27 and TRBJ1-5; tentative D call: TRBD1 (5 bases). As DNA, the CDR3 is TGTGCCAGCAGTTTTGCAGGGATAAATCAGCCCCAGCATTTT. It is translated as CASSFAGINQPQHF.